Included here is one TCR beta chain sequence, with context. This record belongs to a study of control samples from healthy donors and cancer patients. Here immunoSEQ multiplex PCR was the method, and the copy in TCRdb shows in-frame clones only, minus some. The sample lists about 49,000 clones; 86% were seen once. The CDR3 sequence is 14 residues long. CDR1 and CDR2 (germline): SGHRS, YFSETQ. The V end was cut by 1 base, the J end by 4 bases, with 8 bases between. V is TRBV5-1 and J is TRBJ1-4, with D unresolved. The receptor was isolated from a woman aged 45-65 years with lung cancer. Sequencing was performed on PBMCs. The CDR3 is CASSLTAYNEKLFF. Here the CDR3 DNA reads TGCGCCAGCAGCTTGACAGCCTATAATGAAAAACTGTTTTTT.